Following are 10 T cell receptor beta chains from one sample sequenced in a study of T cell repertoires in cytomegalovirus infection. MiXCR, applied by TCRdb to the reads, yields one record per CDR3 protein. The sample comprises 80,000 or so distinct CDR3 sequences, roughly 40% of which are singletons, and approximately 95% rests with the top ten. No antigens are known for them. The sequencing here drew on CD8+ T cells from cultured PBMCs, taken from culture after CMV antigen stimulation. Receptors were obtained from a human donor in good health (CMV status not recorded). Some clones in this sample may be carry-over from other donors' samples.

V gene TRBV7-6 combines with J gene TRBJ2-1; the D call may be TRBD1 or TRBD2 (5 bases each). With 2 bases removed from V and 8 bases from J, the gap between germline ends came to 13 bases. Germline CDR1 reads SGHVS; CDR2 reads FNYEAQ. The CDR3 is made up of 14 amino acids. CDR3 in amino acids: CASSLIGQGHEQFF. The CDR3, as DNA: TGTGCCAGCAGCTTAATTGGCCAGGGACATGAGCAGTTCTTC.

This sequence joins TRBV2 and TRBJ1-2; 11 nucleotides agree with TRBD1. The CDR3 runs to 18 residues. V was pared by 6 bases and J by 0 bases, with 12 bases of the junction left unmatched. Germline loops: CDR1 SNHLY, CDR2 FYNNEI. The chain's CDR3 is CASRGPGQGDSPNYGYTF. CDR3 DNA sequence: TGTGCCAGCAGGGGGCCGGGACAGGGGGATTCCCCTAACTATGGCTACACCTTC.

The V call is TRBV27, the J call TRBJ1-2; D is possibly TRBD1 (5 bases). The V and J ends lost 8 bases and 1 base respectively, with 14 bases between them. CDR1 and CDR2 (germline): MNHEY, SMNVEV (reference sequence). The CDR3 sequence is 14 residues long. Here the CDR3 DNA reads TGTGCCAGCGCCCGGACACCGATTAACTATGGCTACACCTTC. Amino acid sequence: CASARTPINYGYTF.

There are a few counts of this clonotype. CDR3 protein: CASSFYGLAAYNEQFF. The CDR3 bases are TGTGCCAGCAGCTTTTATGGACTAGCGGCCTACAATGAGCAGTTCTTC. The chain joins TRBV7-6 to TRBJ2-1, with 10 bases fitting TRBD2. The length of the CDR3 is 16 residues. The germline gives CDR1 SGHVS, CDR2 FNYEAQ. The J segment lost 2 bases and the V segment lost 3 bases, leaving 4 bases of the junction unmatched. The full variable domain, in which reference TRBV7-6 and TRBJ2-1 provide the parts outside the CDR3, is GAGVSQSPRYKVTKRGQDVALRCDPISGHVSLYWYRQALGQGPEFLTYFNYEAQQDKSGLPNDRFSAERPEGSISTLTIQRTEQRDSAMYRCASSFYGLAAYNEQFFGPGTRLTVL.

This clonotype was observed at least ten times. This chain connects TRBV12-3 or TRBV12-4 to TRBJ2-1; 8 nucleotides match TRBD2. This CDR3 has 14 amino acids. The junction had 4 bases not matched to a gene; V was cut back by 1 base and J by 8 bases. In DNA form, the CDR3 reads TGTGCCAGCAGTTTAGGGCGGGGGGAGGATGAGCAGTTCTTC. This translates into CASSLGRGEDEQFF.

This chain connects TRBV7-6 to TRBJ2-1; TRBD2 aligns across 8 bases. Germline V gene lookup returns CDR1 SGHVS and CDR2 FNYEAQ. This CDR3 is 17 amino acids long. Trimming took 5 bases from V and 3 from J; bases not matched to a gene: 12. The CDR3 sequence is CASSIGLAGNYYNEQFF. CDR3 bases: TGTGCCAGCAGCATAGGGTTAGCGGGGAATTACTACAATGAGCAGTTCTTC. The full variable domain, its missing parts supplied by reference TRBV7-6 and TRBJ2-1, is GAGVSQSPRYKVTKRGQDVALRCDPISGHVSLYWYRQALGQGPEFLTYFNYEAQQDKSGLPNDRFSAERPEGSISTLTIQRTEQRDSAMYRCASSIGLAGNYYNEQFFGPGTRLTVL.

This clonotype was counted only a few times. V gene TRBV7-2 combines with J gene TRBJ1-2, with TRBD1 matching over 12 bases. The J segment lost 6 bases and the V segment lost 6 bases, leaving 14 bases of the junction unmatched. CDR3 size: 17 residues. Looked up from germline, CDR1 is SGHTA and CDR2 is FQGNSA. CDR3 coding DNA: TGTGCCAGCAGTCCAGCACCGGGACAGGGGGCTTGGAATGGCTACACCTTC. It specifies CASSPAPGQGAWNGYTF. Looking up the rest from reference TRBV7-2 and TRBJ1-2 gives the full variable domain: GAGVSQSPSNKVTEKGKDVELRCDPISGHTALYWYRQSLGQGLEFLIYFQGNSAPDKSGLPSDRFSAERTGGSVSTLTIQRTQQEDSAVYLCASSPAPGQGAWNGYTFGSGTRLTVV.

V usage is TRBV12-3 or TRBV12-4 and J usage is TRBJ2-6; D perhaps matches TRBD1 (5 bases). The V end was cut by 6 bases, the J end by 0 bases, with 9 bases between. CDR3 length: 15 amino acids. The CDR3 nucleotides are TGTGCCAGCAGGAATGACAGCTCTGGGGCCAACGTCCTGACTTTC. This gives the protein CASRNDSSGANVLTF.

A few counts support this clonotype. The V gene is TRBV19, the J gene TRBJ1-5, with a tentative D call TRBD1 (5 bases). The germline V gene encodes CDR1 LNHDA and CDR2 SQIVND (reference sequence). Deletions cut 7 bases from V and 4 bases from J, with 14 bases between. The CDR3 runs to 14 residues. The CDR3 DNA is TGTGCCAGTACCGAAAATGGGGGGAATCAGCCCCAGCATTTT. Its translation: CASTENGGNQPQHF.

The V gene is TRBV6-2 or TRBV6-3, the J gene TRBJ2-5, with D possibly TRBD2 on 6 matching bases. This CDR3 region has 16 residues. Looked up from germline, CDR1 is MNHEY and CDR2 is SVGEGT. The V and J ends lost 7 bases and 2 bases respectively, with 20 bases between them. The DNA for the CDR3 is TGTGCCAGCACCTACGGGGTAGCGGCTTATCAAGAGACCCAGTACTTC. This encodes CASTYGVAAYQETQYF.